A single sample gave rise to the 17 T cell receptor beta chains below, sequenced in a study of blood T cell repertoires in COVID-19. Repertoires were generated with immunoSEQ multiplex PCR, while TCRdb's copy carries only in-frame clones and drops some. Among around 67,000 clones listed, roughly 88% were seen once. The material sequenced was peripheral blood. These receptors all stem from a woman older than 75 with active or convalescent COVID-19.

This chain joins TRBV3-1 (or the pseudogene TRBV3-2) and TRBJ2-5; 10 bases match TRBD2. CDR3 size: 15 residues. Trimming removed 0 bases from V and 5 bases from J; junction bases left unmatched: 3. Per the germline V gene, CDR1 is LGHDT and CDR2 is YNNKEL (reference sequence). The CDR3 loop is CASSQDLAGVETQYF. CDR3 in DNA: TGTGCCAGCAGCCAAGATCTAGCGGGAGTGGAGACCCAGTACTTC.

The chain links TRBV19 to TRBJ2-2; a weak D match, TRBD1 (6 bases). Trimming left V 4 bases short and J 0 bases short, with 12 bases between. CDR1 and CDR2 (germline): LNHDA, SQIVND (reference sequence). There are 16 residues in the CDR3. CDR3 DNA: TGTGCCAGTAGTAACGACAGGCCAACGAACACCGGGGAGCTGTTTTTT. It codes for CASSNDRPTNTGELFF.

The chain recombines TRBV6-5 with TRBJ1-6; 11 nucleotides match TRBD1. Trimming removed 4 bases from V and 8 bases from J; junction bases left unmatched: 7. CDR3 length equals 16 residues. The germline gives CDR1 MNHEY, CDR2 SVGAGI. The CDR3, as DNA: TGTGCCAGCAGTTTACGACCGGGACAGGGGGATTCACCCCTCCACTTT. Translated, it gives CASSLRPGQGDSPLHF.

This chain joins TRBV5-1 and TRBJ2-6, with D possibly TRBD1 on 7 matching bases. Trimming took 1 base from V and 2 from J, leaving 10 bases between them. CDR3 length: 16 amino acids. Germline V gene sequence: CDR1 SGHRS, CDR2 YFSETQ. The CDR3 nucleotides read TGCGCCAGCAGCTTGACAGGGGAGGCTGGGGCCAACGTCCTGACTTTC. Protein sequence: CASSLTGEAGANVLTF.

The rearrangement uses TRBV11-2 and TRBJ1-1; no firm D call. Germline V CDR1 and CDR2: SGHAT, FQNNGV. This CDR3 is built from 14 residues. With 1 base removed from V and 1 base from J, the gap between germline ends came to 7 bases. The CDR3 DNA is TGTGCCAGCAGCTTAGTAGCTTGGAACACTGAAGCTTTCTTT. Translating gives CASSLVAWNTEAFF.

The chain has TRBV24-1 and TRBJ2-3, with D tentatively TRBD2 (7 bases). Germline assignment: CDR1 KGHDR and CDR2 SFDVKD. V was trimmed by 4 bases and J by 1 base, leaving 17 bases between them. The CDR3 loop spans 17 amino acids. In DNA, the CDR3 is TGTGCCACCAGTGACCGAGGTCGGGGGGCCGGCACAGATACGCAGTATTTT. Translated: CATSDRGRGAGTDTQYF.

This rearrangement joins TRBV9 to TRBJ1-2, with D maybe TRBD1 (6 bases). From germline, CDR1 is SGDLS and CDR2 YYNGEE. This CDR3 region has 14 residues. Trimming stripped 0 bases from V and 7 bases from J, with 13 bases between. As DNA, the CDR3 is TGTGCCAGCAGCGTAGGATGGGGGCAGGTTGGCTACACCTTC. As protein: CASSVGWGQVGYTF.

The gene calls are TRBV21-1 and TRBJ2-1; TRBD2, the D gene given by the table, was not confirmed from the DNA. TRBV21-1 corresponds to a pseudogene. The CDR3 runs to 13 residues. The CDR3 region has the DNA TGTGCCAGCAGCAAAGTTAGTGAGGATGAGCAGTTCTTC. It encodes CASSKVSEDEQFF.

The chain uses TRBV10-2 and TRBJ2-7, with 7 nucleotides matching TRBD1. V gave up 6 bases and J gave up 7 bases; unmatched junction bases: 15. The germline V gene has CDR1 WSHSY and CDR2 SAAADI. The CDR3 sequence is 15 residues long. The CDR3 coding sequence is TGCGCCAGCAGGGATGTCACAGGGGTGACGCGTGAGCAGTACTTC. Its translation: CASRDVTGVTREQYF.

This chain connects TRBV7-2 to TRBJ1-1; D may be TRBD1 (6 bases). Per the germline V gene, CDR1 is SGHTA and CDR2 is FQGNSA. Trimming took 2 bases from V and 8 from J, leaving 15 bases between them. The CDR3 is 14 residues long. The CDR3 bases are TGTGCCAGCAGCTTATGGACAGTGGGCGGAGAAGCTTTCTTT. Protein sequence: CASSLWTVGGEAFF.

This chain connects TRBV6-5 to TRBJ2-2; a possible D gene is TRBD1 (5 bases). V lost 7 bases to trimming and J lost 0 bases, with 12 bases between them. Germline-derived CDR1 and CDR2 are MNHEY and SVGAGI. The CDR3 consists of 15 residues. This CDR3 is CASTTGDANTGELFF. For the CDR3, the DNA is TGTGCCAGCACCACAGGAGACGCGAACACCGGGGAGCTGTTTTTT.

This clone appeared once. This chain links TRBV10-3 with TRBJ1-6; tentative D call: TRBD1 (5 bases). CDR1 ENHRY and CDR2 SYGVKD come from the germline V gene. V shed 0 bases and J shed 7 bases, with 10 bases lying between them. The CDR3 is made up of 15 amino acids. The CDR3 here is CAISESGRGNSPLHF. CDR3 nucleotides: TGTGCCATCAGTGAGTCGGGACGGGGGAATTCACCCCTCCACTTT.

The genes are TRBV7-2 and TRBJ1-4; unclear D gene. CDR1 and CDR2 from the germline V gene are SGHTA and FQGNSA. V lost 5 bases to trimming and J lost 0 bases, with 13 bases between them. This CDR3 spans 16 amino acids. The CDR3 here is CASSPQAGATNEKLFF. Here the CDR3 DNA reads TGTGCCAGCAGCCCGCAGGCCGGGGCAACTAATGAAAAACTGTTTTTT.

The chain couples TRBV6-1 to TRBJ1-1; no clear D. The CDR3 extends over 16 amino acids. The V gene's germline CDR1 is MNHNS and CDR2 SASEGT. Trimming removed 0 bases at V and 5 bases at J, with 16 bases between. The CDR3 DNA is TGTGCCAGCAGTGAAGCGCGGGTCGGGGTAGGAACTGAAGCTTTCTTT. Protein product: CASSEARVGVGTEAFF.

The V gene is TRBV9, the J gene TRBJ1-2; the D is unclear. The ends were cut back, 3 bases at V and 0 bases at J, with 6 bases in the middle. The CDR3 extends over 13 amino acids. The germline V gene encodes CDR1 SGDLS and CDR2 YYNGEE. The DNA of the CDR3 is TGTGCCAGCAGCGCCTCCGCTAACTATGGCTACACCTTC. The encoded protein is CASSASANYGYTF. The full variable domain, in which reference TRBV9 and TRBJ1-2 provide the parts outside the CDR3, is DSGVTQTPKHLITATGQRVTLRCSPRSGDLSVYWYQQSLDQGLQFLIQYYNGEERAKGNILERFSAQQFPDLHSELNLSSLELGDSALYFCASSASANYGYTFGSGTRLTVV.

This sequence joins TRBV2 and TRBJ2-2; 9 bases agree with TRBD1. Trimming at V came to 6 bases and at J to 6 bases, leaving 8 bases not matched to a gene. The CDR3 is 15 residues long. Germline V CDR1 and CDR2: SNHLY, FYNNEI. CDR3 sequence (DNA): TGTGCCAGCAGGAGACAGGGGGGTACGTCCGGGGAGCTGTTTTTT. Translated: CASRRQGGTSGELFF.

This clone was observed once. This rearrangement joins TRBV2 to TRBJ1-1; 11 positions match TRBD1. The ends lost 1 base at V and 3 bases at J; junction bases unmatched: 1. The germline V gene has CDR1 SNHLY and CDR2 FYNNEI. This CDR3 is built from 15 residues. The CDR3: CASSEGGQGDTEAFF. In DNA, the CDR3 is TGTGCCAGCAGTGAAGGGGGACAGGGGGACACTGAAGCTTTCTTT.